This T cell receptor (beta chain) was recovered during a study of T cells in Graves' hyperthyroidism and ophthalmopathy. The germline CDR1 and CDR2 sequences are ENHRY and SYGVKD. The J segment lost 5 bases and the V segment lost 4 bases, leaving 11 bases of the junction unmatched. This CDR3 comprises 16 residues. The study, taken as a whole, reports: By a 13 V-J model, ophthalmopathy was set apart from stable hyperthyroidism.

Authors of the study amplified TCR beta CDR3 regions from RNA transcripts. The TCR CDR3 was amplified in a first-round RT-PCR using the HTBI primer set. MiXCR was run by TCRdb on the multiplex PCR reads, yielding one entry per CDR3 protein. The table records 360,000 or so distinct CDR3 sequences, roughly 19% of them present only once. This clonotype was found many times. Its antigen remains unidentified. Sequencing was done on a sample of blood. The TCR sequence derives from a woman between 18 and 29 years old with Graves' hyperthyroidism. The chain couples TRBV10-3 to TRBJ2-7, with 10 bases matching TRBD1. The CDR3 protein is CAISGIKDRGGHEQYF. DNA of the CDR3: TGTGCCATCAGTGGGATCAAGGACAGGGGGGGGCACGAGCAGTACTTC.